This TCR beta chain emerged from a study of identical twins. TCRdb re-called the 5' RACE reads with MiXCR, one entry per CDR3 protein. The data show about 520,000 distinct CDR3 sequences, with roughly a fifth seen just once and approximately 0.95% held by the top ten. This clonotype was counted only a few times. The sample also formed part of further work on T cells expressing NK-cell markers. That report adds: In a handful of donors, dominant CD3+CD56+NKG2C+ clones formed roughly 1.0-7.5% of CD8+ cells.

The specimen sequenced was CD4+ T cells sorted from blood. This sequence originates from a woman aged 18-29 years in good health.

Written as DNA, the CDR3 is TGCAGCGTTACACAGGGGGCAGATACGCAGTATTTT. It yields the protein CSVTQGADTQYF. This chain joins TRBV29-1 and TRBJ2-3; 8 positions match TRBD1. Germline V lookup: CDR1 SQVTM, CDR2 ANQGSEA. Trimming cost V 5 bases and J 4 bases; bases outside gene matches: 2. This CDR3 comprises 12 residues.